This entry describes one T cell receptor (beta chain). Germline CDR1 is MGHRA and CDR2 is YSYEKL. The length of the CDR3 is 17 residues. V lost 1 base to trimming and J lost 0 bases; unmatched junction nucleotides: 5. Profiling relied on immunoSEQ multiplex PCR, and the TCRdb table lists in-frame clones only, not all of them. The data contain 60,000 to 95,000 clones, around 90% of them singletons. This sample is drawn from a study of blood T cell repertoires in COVID-19. As for the study in general: From the United States, Italy and Spain came samples of acute and convalescent COVID-19. T cells, B-cell-depleted T cells, or PBMCs supplied cDNA or gDNA.

Sequences were obtained from peripheral blood. The chain joins TRBV4-1 to TRBJ2-1, with 8 bases fitting TRBD1. The receptor was isolated from a woman aged 45-65 years with acute or convalescent COVID-19. CDR3 DNA: TGCGCCAGCAGCCAAGGACAGGGGTACCGCTCCTACAATGAGCAGTTCTTC. Its protein product is CASSQGQGYRSYNEQFF.